This record concerns one T cell receptor beta chain sequence. Its antigen is undetermined. These data are taken from a study of T cell responses to AZD1222 COVID-19 vaccine. Across the whole study: Analyses pooled second doses at about 4 or about 12 weeks.

The study, taken as a whole, reports: As reported, nearly half of all spike-specific TCRs target variant regions that are unmutated. Mostly white British, mostly female donors; authors suggested clonal diversity may be underestimated. Among those given AZD1222, only 6 or 7 were seropositive at baseline.

Profiled with immunoSEQ multiplex PCR; TCRdb holds only in-frame clones, not every one. Here the sample spans approximately 94,000 clones, about nine tenths being singletons. With 5 bases clipped from V and 3 bases from J, the junction kept 14 bases outside the gene matches. The CDR3 has 16 residues. Germline values: CDR1 SGDLS, CDR2 YYNGEE. Sample: peripheral blood, taken on day 0 of AZD1222 vaccination. This chain uses TRBV9 with TRBJ2-7; TRBD1 matches at 7 bases. The sequence was collected from an adult in good health. CDR3 in DNA: TGTGCCAGCAGTCCTTCGGGACAGACCTTAAGCTACGAGCAGTACTTC. Residues: CASSPSGQTLSYEQYF. Full variable domain (remainder filled in from reference TRBV9 and TRBJ2-7): DSGVTQTPKHLITATGQRVTLRCSPRSGDLSVYWYQQSLDQGLQFLIQYYNGEERAKGNILERFSAQQFPDLHSELNLSSLELGDSALYFCASSPSGQTLSYEQYFGPGTRLTVT.